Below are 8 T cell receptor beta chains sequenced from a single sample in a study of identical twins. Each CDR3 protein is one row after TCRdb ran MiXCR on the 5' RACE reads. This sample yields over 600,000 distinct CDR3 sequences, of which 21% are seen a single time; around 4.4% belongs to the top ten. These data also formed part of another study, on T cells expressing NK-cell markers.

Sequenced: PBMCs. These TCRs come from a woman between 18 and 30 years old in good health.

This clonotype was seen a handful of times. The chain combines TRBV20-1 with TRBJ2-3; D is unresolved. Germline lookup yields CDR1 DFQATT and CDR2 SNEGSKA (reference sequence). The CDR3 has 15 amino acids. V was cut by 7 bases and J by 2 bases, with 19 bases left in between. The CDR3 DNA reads TGCAGTGGGGATAGGATGATGCACTCCACAGATACGCAGTATTTT. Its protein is CSGDRMMHSTDTQYF.

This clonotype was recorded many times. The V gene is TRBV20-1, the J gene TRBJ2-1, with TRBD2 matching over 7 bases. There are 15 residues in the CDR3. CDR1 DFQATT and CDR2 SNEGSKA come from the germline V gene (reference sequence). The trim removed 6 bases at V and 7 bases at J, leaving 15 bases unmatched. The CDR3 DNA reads TGCAGTGCCCCCACTTATAGGGAGCGGGAAAATGAGCAGTTCTTC. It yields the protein CSAPTYRERENEQFF.

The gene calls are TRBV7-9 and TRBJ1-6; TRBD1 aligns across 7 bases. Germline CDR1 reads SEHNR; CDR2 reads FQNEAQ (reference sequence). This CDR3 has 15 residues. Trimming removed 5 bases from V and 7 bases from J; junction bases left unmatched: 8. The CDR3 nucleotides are TGTGCCAGCAGCCCGTTACAGGGGACGAATTCACCCCTCCACTTT. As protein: CASSPLQGTNSPLHF.

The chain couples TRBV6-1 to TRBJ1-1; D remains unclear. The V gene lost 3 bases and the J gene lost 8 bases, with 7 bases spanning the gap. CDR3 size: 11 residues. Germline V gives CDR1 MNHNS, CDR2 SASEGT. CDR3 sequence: CASSDRVEAFF. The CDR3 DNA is TGTGCCAGCAGTGACCGGGTGGAAGCTTTCTTT.

CDR3 sequence reads: CASSQGHSSYEQYF. The CDR3 DNA is TGCGCCAGCAGCCAAGGACACAGCTCCTACGAGCAGTACTTC. The rearrangement uses TRBV4-1 and TRBJ2-7, with unresolved D. This CDR3 comprises 14 residues. Germline lookup yields CDR1 MGHRA and CDR2 YSYEKL. V gave up 1 base and J gave up 0 bases, with 7 bases separating them.

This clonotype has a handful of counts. The CDR3 spells CASSTLGNQPQHF. CDR3 nucleotides: TGTGCCAGCAGTACCCTGGGCAATCAGCCCCAGCATTTT. V usage is TRBV2 and J usage is TRBJ1-5; no clear D. Trimming cost V 5 bases and J 2 bases, with 7 bases left between them. CDR3 length: 13 amino acids. Per germline, CDR1 SNHLY and CDR2 FYNNEI.

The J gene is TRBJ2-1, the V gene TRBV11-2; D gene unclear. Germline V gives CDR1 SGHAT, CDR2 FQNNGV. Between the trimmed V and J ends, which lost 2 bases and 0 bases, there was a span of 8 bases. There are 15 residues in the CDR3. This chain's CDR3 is CASSLSRVSYNEQFF. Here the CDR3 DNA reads TGTGCCAGCAGCTTAAGTCGAGTCTCCTACAATGAGCAGTTCTTC. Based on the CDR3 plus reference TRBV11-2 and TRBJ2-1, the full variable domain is EAGVAQSPRYKIIEKRQSVAFWCNPISGHATLYWYQQILGQGPKLLIQFQNNGVVDDSQLPKDRFSAERLKGVDSTLKIQPAKLEDSAVYLCASSLSRVSYNEQFFGPGTRLTVL.

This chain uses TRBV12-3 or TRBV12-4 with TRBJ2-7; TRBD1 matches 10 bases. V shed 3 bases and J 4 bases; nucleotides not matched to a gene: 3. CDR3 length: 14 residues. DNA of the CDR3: TGTGCCAGCAGTTTTACGGGACAGGGGTACGAGCAGTACTTC. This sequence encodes CASSFTGQGYEQYF.